This T cell receptor beta chain was sequenced during a study of response to subunit inactivated influenza vaccine. A word on this clonotype: Antigen specificity is unknown.

Findings and caveats of the study: Few new T cells, the authors suggested, are recruited by each seasonal influenza vaccination.

Germline-derived CDR1 and CDR2 are MNHEY and SVGEGT. The CDR3 extends over 15 amino acids. V gave up 1 base and J gave up 0 bases, with 6 bases separating them. TCRdb passed the RT-PCR reads through MiXCR, listing each CDR3 protein once. The data show 300,000 to 350,000 distinct CDR3 sequences, around a fifth seen once. The chain employs TRBV6-2 or TRBV6-3 and TRBJ2-2; D unresolved. The clonotype originates from a man aged 45 to 70 who received an inactivated influenza vaccine. This specimen consisted of PBMCs from blood, obtained around 22 months after vaccination. In DNA form, the CDR3 reads TGTGCCAGCAGTTACTACAGTGCGAACACCGGGGAGCTGTTTTTT. This gives the protein CASSYYSANTGELFF.